These T cell receptor beta chains were read from a single sample in a study of blood T cell repertoires in COVID-19. Some clones are missing from TCRdb's copy, which holds only in-frame ones; the method was immunoSEQ multiplex PCR. The table records 80,000 to 100,000 clones, approximately 79% of them present only once. The sequenced sample consisted of peripheral blood. The receptors were gathered from an older man with active or convalescent COVID-19. Each CDR3 is given with its conserved first and last residue. A D gene is named only where the DNA matches it firmly. Clone size is not always given. Where it is, it says once, few, many or a class for expanded clones.

CDR3 DNA,CDR3 protein,J gene,V gene,D gene,clone size
TGTGCCAGTAGTATAGATCTCGGGGGGCCGGAAGAGACCCAGTACTTC,CASSIDLGGPEETQYF,TRBJ2-5,TRBV19,NA,NA
TGTGCCAGCAGCTTAGTAAACCCCACGGACAGTCCAACTAATGAAAAACTGTTTTTT,CASSLVNPTDSPTNEKLFF,TRBJ1-4,TRBV11-2,NA,NA
TGTGCCAGCAGCCCGGGACTACACCAAGAGACCCAGTACTTC,CASSPGLHQETQYF,TRBJ2-5,TRBV9,TRBD2,NA
TGCGCCAGCAGCCAAGTAACTATAAAGAGCTCCTATAATTCACCCCTCCACTTT,CASSQVTIKSSYNSPLHF,TRBJ1-6,TRBV4-3,NA,NA
TGCAGCGTTGTGAGTGTCGATTCAGCCAAAAACATTCAGTACTTC,CSVVSVDSAKNIQYF,TRBJ2-4,TRBV29-1,NA,once
TGTGCCAGCAGCCCCACCGGGACAGGGGTGGGTGAAGCTTTCTTT,CASSPTGTGVGEAFF,TRBJ1-1,TRBV7-2,TRBD1,NA
TGTGCCAGAAACAAACAGGGGGACTCCTACGAGCAGTACTTC,CARNKQGDSYEQYF,TRBJ2-7,TRBV6-6,TRBD1,few
TGTGCCAGCAGCGGACTAGCGGGGGCGACGAGCTCCTACAATGAGCAGTTCTTC,CASSGLAGATSSYNEQFF,TRBJ2-1,TRBV2,TRBD2,once
TGCGCCAGCAGCTCCTCAGGGGGCAAGGTTGAAGCTTTCTTT,CASSSSGGKVEAFF,TRBJ1-1,TRBV5-1,TRBD1,NA
TGTGCCAGCAGCCCCTTCCTCTTAGCGGGGGGAGAGACCCAGTACTTC,CASSPFLLAGGETQYF,TRBJ2-5,TRBV11-1,TRBD2,NA
TGTGCCAGCTCAACAGGGGTTAATTCACCCCTCCACTTT,CASSTGVNSPLHF,TRBJ1-6,TRBV11-2,TRBD1,NA
TGCGCCAGCAGACCTAACAGGGTAGGGGATTCACCCCTCCACTTT,CASRPNRVGDSPLHF,TRBJ1-6,TRBV5-1,NA,NA
TGTGCCAGCAGTTACCGGGACTACGAGCAGTACTTC,CASSYRDYEQYF,TRBJ2-7,TRBV6-5,NA,NA
TGTGCCAGCTCACCCGGCAGGGGGTCTGGCTACACCTTC,CASSPGRGSGYTF,TRBJ1-2,TRBV18,TRBD1,once
TGTGCCAGCAGCGTATCCGGACAGGGTGGCACAGATACGCAGTATTTT,CASSVSGQGGTDTQYF,TRBJ2-3,TRBV9,TRBD1,NA
TGTGCCAGCAGCCAAGTGGGAGGGGCGGACGAGCAGTACTTC,CASSQVGGADEQYF,TRBJ2-7,TRBV3-1/TRBV3-2,TRBD2,NA
TGTGCCAGCAGCTCCCAACCACAGGGGAATGAGCAGTTCTTC,CASSSQPQGNEQFF,TRBJ2-1,TRBV7-8,TRBD1,once
TGTGCCGGTCCCCGTTTTCCCACTCCCAACTATGGCTACACCTTC,CAGPRFPTPNYGYTF,TRBJ1-2,TRBV27,NA,NA
TGTGCCAGCAGCCTCAGTGTGGGGAGAAACATTCAGTACTTC,CASSLSVGRNIQYF,TRBJ2-4,TRBV11-2,NA,NA
TGTGCCAGCAGTTTTGAACAGGGGGTTAGCAATCAGCCCCAGCATTTT,CASSFEQGVSNQPQHF,TRBJ1-5,TRBV2,TRBD1,NA
TGTGCCAGCAGCCCCCCGGGCGGGATCCTTACCTACGAGCAGTACTTC,CASSPPGGILTYEQYF,TRBJ2-7,TRBV7-2,NA,NA
TGTGCCAGCAGTGAGCAAGCTTCAAGCAATCAGCCCCAGCATTTT,CASSEQASSNQPQHF,TRBJ1-5,TRBV6-4,NA,NA
TGTGCCAGCAGTTTATCTCGGCAGGCCAATCAGCCCCAGCATTTT,CASSLSRQANQPQHF,TRBJ1-5,TRBV27,NA,NA
TGCAGTGCTAAGGGTTGGGAGGGGGACACCTTC,CSAKGWEGDTF,TRBJ1-2,TRBV20-1,NA,NA
TGCGCCAGCAGCCTCTCGGACAGGGCCGGCTACACCTTC,CASSLSDRAGYTF,TRBJ1-2,TRBV4-3,TRBD1,NA
TGTGCCAGCAGCCCGGGACAGGGGAATCAGCCCCAGCATTTT,CASSPGQGNQPQHF,TRBJ1-5,TRBV6-2/TRBV6-3,TRBD1,NA
TGTGCCAGCAGTTTAGCCCGGGAGGGTGGCTACACCTTC,CASSLAREGGYTF,TRBJ1-2,TRBV12-3/TRBV12-4,NA,NA
TGTGCCAGTAGTAACCGGGCAGGGGCGAACACTGAAGCTTTCTTT,CASSNRAGANTEAFF,TRBJ1-1,TRBV19,NA,NA
TGTGCCAGCAGTACGACAGGGACCAACACTGAAGCTTTCTTT,CASSTTGTNTEAFF,TRBJ1-1,TRBV2,TRBD1,once
TGTGCCAGCTCCCCATCCTTCCAGGGGGACTATGGCTACACCTTC,CASSPSFQGDYGYTF,TRBJ1-2,TRBV18,TRBD1,once
TGTGCCAGCAGCGTGGGGACAGGGTCGACAGATACGCAGTATTTT,CASSVGTGSTDTQYF,TRBJ2-3,TRBV9,TRBD1,NA
TGTGCCAGCAGTTACAGGACAGGGGTAGACGGCTACACCTTC,CASSYRTGVDGYTF,TRBJ1-2,TRBV6-5,TRBD1,NA
TGTGCCAGCAGCGCTACAGGGCTAAATGACTATGGCTACACCTTC,CASSATGLNDYGYTF,TRBJ1-2,TRBV6-5,NA,NA
TGTGCCAGCAGCCAGGGGCTCAGGGGACTACGCACCGGGGAGCTGTTTTTT,CASSQGLRGLRTGELFF,TRBJ2-2,TRBV4-2,NA,NA
TGTGCCAGCAGCCCTGGGACAGGGGTGAACACTGAAGCTTTCTTT,CASSPGTGVNTEAFF,TRBJ1-1,TRBV6-4,TRBD1,NA
TGTGCCAGCAGCGGACAGGGTGGCACTGAAGCTTTCTTT,CASSGQGGTEAFF,TRBJ1-1,TRBV7-3,TRBD1,NA
TGTGCCAGCAGCTACTCCCGGTCCGTCCTGACTTTC,CASSYSRSVLTF,TRBJ2-6,TRBV2,NA,NA
TGTGCCAGCAGCCAAGATTGGCGGGGGTCAAAGGATGAGCAGTTCTTC,CASSQDWRGSKDEQFF,TRBJ2-1,TRBV4-2,TRBD2,NA
TGCGCCAGCAGCCAAGTACCGGGACAGGGAGGTGGCTACACCTTC,CASSQVPGQGGGYTF,TRBJ1-2,TRBV4-1,TRBD1,few
TGTGCCAGTAGGGCTCCGAATTCACCCCTCCACTTT,CASRAPNSPLHF,TRBJ1-6,TRBV19,NA,NA